Listed below are T cell receptor beta chains from one sample, sequenced in a study of shared clonotypes between healthy human individuals. The protocol was immunoSEQ multiplex PCR, while the TCRdb copy is restricted to in-frame clones and leaves out a portion. Altogether some 2.1 million clones are present, 80% to 95% being singletons, with the ten largest covering less than 2%. Specimen: naive CD8+ T cells from PBMCs. Receptors originate from a man aged 18 to 30 in good health. Some clones in this sample may be carry-over from other donors' samples. CDR3s include the opening cysteine and the closing phenylalanine or tryptophan. Fields, in order: clone size, D gene, J gene, CDR3 length, V gene, CDR3 DNA, CDR3 protein. A D gene is named only where the DNA matches it firmly. The size of a clone is reported for some rows only, either as once, few or many, or as a class for expanded clones.

NA | NA | TRBJ2-7 | 17 | TRBV7-9 | TGTGCCAGCAGCTTAGACTTTCCGGGACCAGATTTCTACGAGCAGTACTTC | CASSLDFPGPDFYEQYF
NA | NA | TRBJ1-2 | 12 | TRBV29-1 | TGCAGCGCCGTGACAGGACTGAGAGGCTACACCTTC | CSAVTGLRGYTF
NA | NA | TRBJ2-7 | 13 | TRBV28 | TGTGCCAGCGCCCTAGGAGGGATCTACGAGCAGTACTTC | CASALGGIYEQYF
NA | TRBD1 | TRBJ2-5 | 17 | TRBV11-1 | TGTGCCAGCAGCTTAGAAGACAGGGGGCCCATCCCAGAGACCCAGTACTTC | CASSLEDRGPIPETQYF
NA | TRBD1 | TRBJ1-1 | 14 | TRBV5-4 | TGTGCCAGCAGCTTAACAGGGGGCGGCACTGAAGCTTTCTTT | CASSLTGGGTEAFF
NA | TRBD2 | TRBJ2-2 | 16 | TRBV11-3 | TGTGCCAGCAGCTCCCTAGCGGGAGCTCTCACCGGGGAGCTGTTTTTT | CASSSLAGALTGELFF
NA | TRBD1 | TRBJ1-2 | 16 | TRBV13 | TGTGCCAGCAGCTTTATAACAGGGGAGTCTAACTATGGCTACACCTTC | CASSFITGESNYGYTF
NA | NA | TRBJ2-1 | 15 | TRBV4-1 | TGCGCCAGCAGCCAAGAATCGGGGACACTCCTTCTTCTGTTCTTC | CASSQESGTLLLLFF
NA | NA | TRBJ1-4 | 14 | TRBV15 | TGTGCCACCAGCATCCTGGCGGGGGGGGAAAAACTGTTTTTT | CATSILAGGEKLFF
NA | NA | TRBJ2-7 | 12 | TRBV29-1 | TGCAGCGTTGGGAGCGGGCACTACGAGCAGTACTTC | CSVGSGHYEQYF
NA | NA | TRBJ2-7 | 14 | TRBV7-9 | TGTGCCAGCAGCCCTCTGGGGGGTCCCTACGAGCAGTACTTC | CASSPLGGPYEQYF
NA | NA | TRBJ1-1 | 13 | TRBV7-6 | TGTGCCAGTAGCTTAGTTAGTGGCACTGAAGCTTTCTTT | CASSLVSGTEAFF
NA | NA | TRBJ2-7 | 14 | TRBV7-9 | TGTGCCAGCAGCCCCCGGACGGGAACCTACGAGCAGTACTTC | CASSPRTGTYEQYF
NA | NA | TRBJ2-3 | 8 | TRBV29-1 | TGCAGCGTTGAGGGGTCAGTTTTT | CSVEGSVF
NA | TRBD1 | TRBJ2-7 | 15 | TRBV5-4 | TGTGCCAGCAGCTCCCGGGACAGGCCAGCCTACGAGCAGTACTTC | CASSSRDRPAYEQYF
NA | TRBD1 | TRBJ2-5 | 15 | TRBV7-3 | TGTGCCAGTCTCCGTGGGGGGACAGGCGGGGAGACCCAGTACTTC | CASLRGGTGGETQYF
NA | TRBD1 | TRBJ2-7 | 17 | TRBV18 | TGTGCCAGCTCACCGCCGAGAGTCGGGACAGGGGGCCTCGAGCAGTACTTC | CASSPPRVGTGGLEQYF
NA | NA | TRBJ2-7 | 15 | TRBV4-1 | TGCGCCAGCAGCCATCCACGCCAGGGGACCTACGAGCAGTACTTC | CASSHPRQGTYEQYF
NA | NA | TRBJ2-1 | 12 | TRBV5-4 | TGTGCCAGCAGCTCTGGCGGCAATGAGCAGTTCTTC | CASSSGGNEQFF
NA | TRBD2 | TRBJ2-5 | 16 | TRBV28 | TGTGCCAGCAGTCTACAAGGGACTAGCGGACAAGAGACCCAGTACTTC | CASSLQGTSGQETQYF
once | NA | TRBJ2-7 | 13 | TRBV27 | TGTGCCAGCAGTTTCGGGTTAACGTACGAGCAGTACTTC | CASSFGLTYEQYF
NA | NA | TRBJ2-7 | 13 | TRBV9 | TGTGCCAGCAGCGTAAACCCAAACTACGAGCAGTACTTC | CASSVNPNYEQYF